This record concerns one TCR beta chain sequence. What it binds is not known. Unique molecular identifiers were incorporated when the TCRbeta library was constructed. Each CDR3 protein gets one entry after TCRdb re-called the PCR reads with MiXCR. The sample holds a few hundred thousand distinct CDR3 sequences, roughly a quarter seen once. Germline loops: CDR1 DFQATT, CDR2 SNEGSKA (reference sequence). The CDR3 sequence is 14 residues long. V shed 1 base, J shed 4 bases, and the junction held 5 bases outside the gene matches. This sample is drawn from a study of T-cell reconstitution after alpha-beta-depleted transplantation in children. Study outcomes and limitations: After one year, T-cell counts and TCRbeta diversity mostly came from new T cells.

This TCR was sampled from a girl aged 2-10 years with Fanconi anemia, due to receive a stem cell transplant. The chain recombines TRBV20-1 with TRBJ2-3; 7 bases are a match to TRBD2. This material consisted of PBMCs, taken before TCRalphabeta/CD19-depleted stem cell transplant. CDR3 DNA: TGCAGTGCTAGAGGGACTAGACTACCAGATACGCAGTATTTT. Encoded protein: CSARGTRLPDTQYF.